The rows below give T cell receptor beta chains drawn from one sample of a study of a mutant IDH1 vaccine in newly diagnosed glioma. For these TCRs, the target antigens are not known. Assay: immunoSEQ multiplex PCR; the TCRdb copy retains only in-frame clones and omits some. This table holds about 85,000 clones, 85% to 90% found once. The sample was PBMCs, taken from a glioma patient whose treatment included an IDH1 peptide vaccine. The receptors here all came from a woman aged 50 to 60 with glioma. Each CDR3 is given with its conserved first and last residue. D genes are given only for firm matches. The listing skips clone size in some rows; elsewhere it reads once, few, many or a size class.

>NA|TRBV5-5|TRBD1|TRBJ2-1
CASSSYTTGGTWNEQFF
TGTGCCAGCAGCTCCTATACGACAGGGGGCACTTGGAATGAGCAGTTCTTC
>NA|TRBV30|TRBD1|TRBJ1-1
CAWSVLQGATEAFF
TGTGCCTGGAGTGTACTACAGGGGGCCACTGAAGCTTTCTTT
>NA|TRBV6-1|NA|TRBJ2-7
CASSEEYGPYEQYF
TGTGCCAGCAGTGAAGAATACGGACCCTACGAGCAGTACTTC
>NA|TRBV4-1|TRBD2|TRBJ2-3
CATSSSGGLNTQYF
TGCGCCACCAGTAGTAGCGGGGGCTTGAATACGCAGTATTTT
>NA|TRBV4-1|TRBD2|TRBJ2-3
CASSRGTSGSTDTQYF
TGCGCCAGCAGTCGCGGGACTAGCGGTAGCACAGATACGCAGTATTTT
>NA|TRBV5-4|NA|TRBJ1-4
CASSFRGAEKLFF
TGTGCCAGCAGCTTTCGAGGGGCCGAAAAACTGTTTTTT
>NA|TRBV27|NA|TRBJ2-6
CASSKRGDGFSGANVLTF
TGTGCCAGCTCCAAGAGGGGCGATGGGTTCTCTGGGGCCAACGTCCTGACTTTC
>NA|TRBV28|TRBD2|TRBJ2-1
CASSSGGVANEQFF
TGTGCCAGCAGTTCGGGGGGAGTAGCCAATGAGCAGTTCTTC
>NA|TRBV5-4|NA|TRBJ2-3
CASKGSTDTQYF
TGTGCCAGCAAAGGTAGCACAGATACGCAGTATTTT
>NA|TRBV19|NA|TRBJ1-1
CASSSGTRNTEAFF
TGTGCCAGTAGTTCCGGGACACGGAACACTGAAGCTTTCTTT
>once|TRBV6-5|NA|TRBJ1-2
CASSADGDGYTF
TGTGCCAGCAGTGCGGACGGGGATGGCTACACCTTC
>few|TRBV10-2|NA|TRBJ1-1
CASTQGHQNTEAFF
TGCGCCAGCACTCAAGGGCACCAGAACACTGAAGCTTTCTTT
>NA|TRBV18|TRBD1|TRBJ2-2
CASSPVEGAPNTGELFF
TGTGCCAGCTCACCGGTTGAGGGGGCGCCGAACACCGGGGAGCTGTTTTTT
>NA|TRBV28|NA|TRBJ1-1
CASTDGTEAFF
TGTGCCAGCACCGACGGGACTGAAGCTTTCTTT
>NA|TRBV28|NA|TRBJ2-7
CASSQPGVLLDEQYF
TGTGCCAGCAGCCAACCCGGGGTCCTCCTGGACGAGCAGTACTTC
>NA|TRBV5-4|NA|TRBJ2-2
CASSSDFTWELFF
TGTGCCAGCAGCTCTGACTTTACCTGGGAGCTGTTTTTT
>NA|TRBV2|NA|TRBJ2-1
CASSQDPGQFF
TGTGCCAGCAGTCAGGACCCCGGGCAGTTCTTC
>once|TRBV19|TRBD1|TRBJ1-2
CASSSGQARGGYTF
TGTGCCAGTAGTTCAGGACAGGCCCGCGGTGGCTACACCTTC
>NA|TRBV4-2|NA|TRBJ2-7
CASSQVRGSYEQYF
TGTGCCAGCAGCCAAGTAAGGGGCTCCTACGAGCAGTACTTC
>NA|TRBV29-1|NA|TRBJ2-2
CSIRDSNTGELFF
TGCAGCATTAGAGACTCCAACACCGGGGAGCTGTTTTTT
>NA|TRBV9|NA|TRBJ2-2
CASSVDLASNTGELFF
TGTGCCAGCAGCGTAGACCTAGCATCCAACACCGGGGAGCTGTTTTTT
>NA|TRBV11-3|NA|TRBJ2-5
CASSLGPQGTQYF
TGTGCCAGCAGCTTAGGGCCCCAGGGGACCCAGTACTTC
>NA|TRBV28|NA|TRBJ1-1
CASIGARAGGTEAFF
TGTGCCAGCATTGGGGCCAGGGCCGGGGGCACTGAAGCTTTCTTT
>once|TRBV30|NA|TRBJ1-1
CAWSAWKTANTEAFF
TGTGCCTGGAGTGCGTGGAAAACTGCGAACACTGAAGCTTTCTTT
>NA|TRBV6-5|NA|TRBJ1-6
CASSYPGGSPLHF
TGTGCCAGCAGTTACCCCGGGGGGTCACCCCTCCACTTT
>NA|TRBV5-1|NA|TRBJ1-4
CASSLGQINEKLFF
TGCGCCAGCAGCTTGGGGCAGATTAATGAAAAACTGTTTTTT
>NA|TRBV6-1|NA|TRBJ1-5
CASSEIGWQDRNQPQHF
TGTGCCAGCAGTGAAATAGGTTGGCAGGACCGCAATCAGCCCCAGCATTTT
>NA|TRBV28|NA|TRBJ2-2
CASSPHVQNIPGELFF
TGTGCCAGCAGTCCGCATGTACAGAATATCCCCGGGGAGCTGTTTTTT
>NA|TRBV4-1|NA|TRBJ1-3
CASSPLFQTGNTIYF
TGCGCCAGCAGCCCCCTTTTCCAAACTGGAAACACCATATATTTT
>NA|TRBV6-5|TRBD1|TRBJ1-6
CASSTDRAWNSPLHF
TGTGCCAGCAGTACCGACAGGGCGTGGAATTCACCCCTCCACTTT
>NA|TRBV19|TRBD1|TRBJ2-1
CASSIGTGGNEQFF
TGTGCCAGTAGTATTGGGACAGGGGGCAATGAGCAGTTCTTC
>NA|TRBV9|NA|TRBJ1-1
CASSVGYRMNTEAFF
TGTGCCAGCAGCGTAGGATATCGGATGAACACTGAAGCTTTCTTT
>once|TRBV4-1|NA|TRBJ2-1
CASSQEQASRNEQFF
TGCGCCAGCAGCCAAGAACAGGCTAGCAGAAATGAGCAGTTCTTC
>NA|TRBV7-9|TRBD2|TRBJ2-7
CASSPIGTSGYEQYF
TGTGCCAGCAGCCCCATCGGGACTAGCGGATACGAGCAGTACTTC
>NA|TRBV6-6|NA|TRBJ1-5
CASSPERNQPQHF
TGTGCCAGCAGCCCCGAGCGTAATCAGCCCCAGCATTTT
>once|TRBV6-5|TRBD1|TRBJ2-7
CASSLRDRTYEQYF
TGTGCCAGCAGTCTCCGGGACAGAACCTACGAGCAGTACTTC
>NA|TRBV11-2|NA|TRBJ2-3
CASSFAVGAGDTQYF
TGTGCCAGCAGCTTCGCCGTTGGGGCGGGAGATACGCAGTATTTT
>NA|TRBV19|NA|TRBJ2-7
CASSIGNYEQYF
TGTGCCAGTAGTATCGGGAACTACGAGCAGTACTTC
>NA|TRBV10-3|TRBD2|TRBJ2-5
CAISESGLAGGLAQETQYF
TGTGCCATCAGTGAGTCCGGGCTAGCGGGAGGGCTCGCACAAGAGACCCAGTACTTC
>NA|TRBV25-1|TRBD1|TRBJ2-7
CASSDPGQGDYEQYF
TGTGCCAGCAGTGATCCGGGACAGGGGGACTACGAGCAGTACTTC
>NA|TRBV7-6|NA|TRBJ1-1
CASSLGALGFGTEAFF
TGTGCCAGCAGCCTGGGGGCTCTCGGGTTCGGCACTGAAGCTTTCTTT
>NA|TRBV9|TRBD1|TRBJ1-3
CASSPGGGNTIYF
TGTGCCAGCAGCCCAGGGGGCGGAAACACCATATATTTT
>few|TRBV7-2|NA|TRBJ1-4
CASSSQSSNEKLFF
TGTGCCAGCAGCTCCCAGTCGTCTAATGAAAAACTGTTTTTT
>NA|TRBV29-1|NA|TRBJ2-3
CSVEPGADTQYF
TGCAGCGTTGAGCCAGGGGCAGATACGCAGTATTTT
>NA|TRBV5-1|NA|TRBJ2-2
CASSLHETGVTGELFF
TGCGCCAGCAGCTTGCACGAAACGGGAGTGACCGGGGAGCTGTTTTTT
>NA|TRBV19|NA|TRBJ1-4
CASTSGLMGAWANEKLFF
TGTGCCAGTACCTCGGGCCTAATGGGAGCCTGGGCTAATGAAAAACTGTTTTTT
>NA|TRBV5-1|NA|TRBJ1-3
CASSFSSGVGGNTIYF
TGCGCCAGCAGCTTCTCCTCCGGGGTTGGTGGAAACACCATATATTTT